The T cell receptor beta chain described here comes from a study of cytomegalovirus exposure and HLA in healthy donors. Study overall: An earlier analysis found around 120 million unique TCR beta sequences from approximately 190 million T cells. Approximately 77 million unique TCRs from HLA-typed donors were held in an early release of data.

To note about this clone: Its specificity is not known.

Study-level findings and limits: Listed as cytomegalovirus-associated were 170 or so TCR beta chains. It was only CMV serostatus that was available as immune exposure information.

With 60 Vbeta and 13 Jbeta primers, the PCR was carried out. Measured with immunoSEQ multiplex PCR; TCRdb has only the in-frame clones, and not every one. The sample records 140,000 to 150,000 clones, around 80% being singletons. The germline V gene has CDR1 KGHSH and CDR2 LQKENI. This CDR3 has 15 residues. V was clipped by 0 bases and J by 6 bases, with 15 bases between them. This sequence originates from a man aged 35-49 years in good health and CMV-seronegative. V and J are TRBV18 and TRBJ2-7, with no clear D. The sample comprised PBMCs. The CDR3 DNA follows: TGTGCCAGCTCACCACCGGCCCGTCCAACGGGCGAGCAGTACTTC. Residues: CASSPPARPTGEQYF.